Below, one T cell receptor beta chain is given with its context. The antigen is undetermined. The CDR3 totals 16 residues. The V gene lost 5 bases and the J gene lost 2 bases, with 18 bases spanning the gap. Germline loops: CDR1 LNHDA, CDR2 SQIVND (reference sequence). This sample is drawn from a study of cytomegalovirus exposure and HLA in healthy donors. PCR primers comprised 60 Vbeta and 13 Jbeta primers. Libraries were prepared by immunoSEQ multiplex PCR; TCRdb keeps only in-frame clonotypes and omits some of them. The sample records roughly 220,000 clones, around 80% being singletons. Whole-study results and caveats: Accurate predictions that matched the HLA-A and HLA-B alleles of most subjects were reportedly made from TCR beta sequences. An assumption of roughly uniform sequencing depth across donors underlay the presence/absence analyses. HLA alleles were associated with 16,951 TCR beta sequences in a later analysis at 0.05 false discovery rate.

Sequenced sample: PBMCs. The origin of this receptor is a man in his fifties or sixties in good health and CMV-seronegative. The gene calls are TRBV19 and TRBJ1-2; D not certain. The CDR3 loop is CASSLRSGNLNYGYTF. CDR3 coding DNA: TGTGCCAGTAGTCTCAGGAGCGGGAATCTGAACTATGGCTACACCTTC.